The rows below give T cell receptor beta chains drawn from one sample of a study of identical twins. From the 5' RACE reads, TCRdb called clonotypes with MiXCR, one entry per CDR3 protein. The sample contains about 480,000 distinct CDR3 sequences, 14% of which appear only once. This sample also belongs to another study, concerning yellow fever vaccine responses in identical twins.

The sample was CD4+ T cells sorted from blood. All receptors derive from a young woman in good health. Both conserved end residues are part of each CDR3. A D gene is named only where the DNA matches it firmly. For some rows the clone size is stated as once, few or many, or as a class when expanded; others skip it.

d_gene | abundance | j_gene | v_gene | CDR3nt | CDR3aa
NA | NA | TRBJ2-3 | TRBV6-1 | TGTGCCAGCAGTGAAGCGGTGGAGGGCACAGATACGCAGTATTTT | CASSEAVEGTDTQYF
NA | many | TRBJ2-5 | TRBV12-3/TRBV12-4 | TGTGCCAGCAGTTTAGTACCTGGACTTAGCCAAGAGACCCAGTACTTC | CASSLVPGLSQETQYF
NA | many | TRBJ2-3 | TRBV9 | TGTGCCAGCAGCTCTCAGACAGATACGCAGTATTTT | CASSSQTDTQYF
TRBD2 | NA | TRBJ2-1 | TRBV6-2/TRBV6-3 | TGTGCCAGCAGGAGACTAGCGGGAGTGGATGAGCAGTTCTTC | CASRRLAGVDEQFF
TRBD2 | NA | TRBJ2-1 | TRBV20-1 | TGCAGTGTTGCGGCGGGAGGGACTGAGCAGTTCTTC | CSVAAGGTEQFF
NA | NA | TRBJ2-4 | TRBV20-1 | TGCAGTGCTAGAGAACCTGGCTCCAGGATTCAGTACTTC | CSAREPGSRIQYF
NA | many | TRBJ2-3 | TRBV10-3 | TGTGCCATCAGTGGTCGGGGATTTAGCACAGATACGCAGTATTTT | CAISGRGFSTDTQYF
NA | NA | TRBJ1-1 | TRBV28 | TGTGCCAGCAGCCTTGGGCTGCCGAACACTGAAGCTTTCTTT | CASSLGLPNTEAFF
NA | many | TRBJ2-7 | TRBV7-6 | TGTGCCAGCAGCTTCCAAGCGGGGACACCCTACGGGCAGTACTTC | CASSFQAGTPYGQYF
NA | NA | TRBJ2-7 | TRBV2 | TGTGCCAGCAGTGGGATTAGCCTCCGGCCCTACGAGCAGTACTTC | CASSGISLRPYEQYF
NA | few | TRBJ2-7 | TRBV11-2 | TGTGCCAGCAGCCCCCAGACAACAAGCTACGAGCAGTACTTC | CASSPQTTSYEQYF
NA | few | TRBJ2-3 | TRBV2 | TGTGCCAGCAGTGGGGGGGATGATACGCAGTATTTT | CASSGGDDTQYF
NA | many | TRBJ1-1 | TRBV7-8 | TGTGCCAGCAGCTTAGAAGTTGCGGGGATCGCTGAAGCTTTCTTT | CASSLEVAGIAEAFF
NA | NA | TRBJ2-7 | TRBV6-5 | TGTGCCAGCAGTTTAGAAGGGATAGGGTACGAGCAGTACTTC | CASSLEGIGYEQYF
NA | NA | TRBJ1-6 | TRBV6-5 | TGTGCCAGCAGTTACTCGCCAGGGGAAGGTTCACCCCTCCACTTT | CASSYSPGEGSPLHF
TRBD2 | many | TRBJ2-1 | TRBV7-2 | TGTGCCAGCAGTCGCGAGCGGGGGGTATACAATGAGCAGTTCTTC | CASSRERGVYNEQFF
NA | few | TRBJ2-2 | TRBV10-3 | TGTGCCATCAGTCAAAGGGGAACAAACACCGGGGAGCTGTTTTTT | CAISQRGTNTGELFF
NA | NA | TRBJ1-5 | TRBV7-6 | TGTGCCAGCAGCCAACTGGCAGAATCCCGGGTAGCCCAGCATTTT | CASSQLAESRVAQHF
TRBD2 | NA | TRBJ2-3 | TRBV14 | TGTGCCAGCAGCCGACAGCGGGGGGGTAGAGATACGCAGTATTTT | CASSRQRGGRDTQYF
TRBD1 | NA | TRBJ2-3 | TRBV9 | TGTGCCAGCAGCCCAGGGGACAGGACCCGAGATACGCAGTATTTT | CASSPGDRTRDTQYF
TRBD2 | NA | TRBJ2-4 | TRBV3-1 | TGTGCCAGCAGCCAACGTGGGCGGGAGAAAAACATTCAGTACTTC | CASSQRGREKNIQYF
TRBD1 | few | TRBJ2-7 | TRBV28 | TGTGCCAGCAGCTCCAGGACAGGGACAACCTACGAGCAGTACTTC | CASSSRTGTTYEQYF
NA | few | TRBJ2-7 | TRBV20-1 | TGCAGTGCTAATGAGGGGCCAGTCGACTACGAGCAGTACTTC | CSANEGPVDYEQYF
NA | NA | TRBJ1-1 | TRBV4-1 | TGCGCCAGCAGCCAATTGCGGTCCACTGAAGCTTTCTTT | CASSQLRSTEAFF
TRBD1 | NA | TRBJ2-2 | TRBV11-1 | TGTGCCAGCAGCTTAGTGAGGGGACAGGGAGTTAAGACCGGGGAGCTGTTTTTT | CASSLVRGQGVKTGELFF
TRBD2 | NA | TRBJ2-5 | TRBV20-1 | TGCAGTGCTAGAAGTCTAGCGGGAGGGGTGGAGACCCAGTACTTC | CSARSLAGGVETQYF